These T cell receptor beta chains were read from a single sample in a study of T cell repertoires in cytomegalovirus infection. A single record per CDR3 protein comes from TCRdb applying MiXCR to the reads. The table has over 300,000 distinct CDR3 sequences, more than 9% seen once. What was sequenced was PBMCs. All receptors derive from a human donor in good health (CMV status not recorded). Some clones in this sample may be carry-over from other donors' samples. The CDR3 runs from the conserved cysteine through the conserved F or W. A D gene is named only where the DNA matches it firmly. Size tells how often a clone was seen (once, few, many) or the class of an expanded clone, and some rows leave it out.

d_call j_call v_call clone_size cdr3_aa cdr3_nt
. TRBJ2-7 TRBV19 few CARRPLGGKQYF TGTGCCAGAAGGCCCCTAGGGGGTAAGCAGTACTTC
TRBD2 TRBJ2-1 TRBV28 many CASRASGRFGYEQFF TGTGCCAGCAGAGCTAGCGGGAGGTTCGGATATGAGCAGTTCTTC
. TRBJ2-5 TRBV30 . CAWSVNPGKTQYF TGTGCCTGGAGTGTAAACCCAGGAAAGACCCAGTACTTC
. TRBJ2-7 TRBV12-3/TRBV12-4 . CASSSSGQGYEQYF TGTGCCAGCAGTTCGTCGGGACAAGGTTACGAGCAGTACTTC
. TRBJ1-1 TRBV7-2 many CASSLAGVNTEAFF TGTGCCAGCAGCTTAGCGGGGGTGAACACTGAAGCTTTCTTT
. TRBJ2-7 TRBV7-8 many CASSPTDYEQYF TGTGCCAGCAGCCCGACGGATTACGAGCAGTACTTC
. TRBJ1-1 TRBV7-9 many CASSRKGGRNTEAFF TGTGCCAGCAGCCGGAAGGGGGGGCGTAACACTGAAGCTTTCTTT
TRBD2 TRBJ2-7 TRBV7-2 many CASSLQRGAGYEQYF TGTGCCAGCAGCCTACAGCGGGGGGCGGGGTACGAGCAGTACTTC
. TRBJ2-5 TRBV5-4 . CASSTRQGREETQYF TGTGCCAGCAGCACCCGGCAGGGGAGGGAGGAGACCCAGTACTTC
. TRBJ2-6 TRBV12-3/TRBV12-4 few CASSFGSSRSNVLTF TGTGCCAGCAGCTTTGGCTCTTCCAGGTCCAACGTCCTGACTTTC
. TRBJ1-2 TRBV7-2 many CASSLGTGFNYTF TGTGCCAGCAGCTTAGGAACAGGGTTTAACTACACCTTC
. TRBJ2-1 TRBV24-1 . CATSDSPGFEQFF TGTGCCACCAGTGACTCCCCGGGATTTGAGCAGTTCTTC
. TRBJ1-5 TRBV4-3 many CASSQDSRRSNQPQHF TGCGCCAGCAGCCAAGATTCAAGGCGGAGCAATCAGCCCCAGCATTTT
. TRBJ1-6 TRBV6-2/TRBV6-3 few CASSWRQGNSPLHF TGTGCCAGCAGTTGGAGGCAGGGCAATTCACCCCTCCACTTT
. TRBJ2-2 TRBV28 . CASSWTYGELFF TGTGCCAGCAGCTGGACGTACGGGGAGCTGTTTTTT
. TRBJ1-1 TRBV18 . CASSPLGGSNTEAFF TGTGCCAGCTCACCACTCGGGGGATCCAACACTGAAGCTTTCTTT
. TRBJ1-1 TRBV6-2/TRBV6-3 few CASSYGPAEAFF TGTGCCAGCAGTTATGGGCCTGCTGAAGCTTTCTTT
. TRBJ1-1 TRBV6-1 many CAGVKGDTEAFF TGTGCCGGGGTAAAGGGGGACACTGAAGCTTTCTTT
. TRBJ1-1 TRBV6-8 . CASGTTEAFF TGTGCCAGCGGAACCACTGAAGCTTTCTTT
. TRBJ1-6 TRBV5-4 few CASGKTGNYNSPLHF TGTGCCAGCGGAAAAACAGGGAACTATAATTCACCCCTCCACTTT
. TRBJ1-1 TRBV6-2/TRBV6-3 . CASSRDGAAEAFF TGTGCCAGCAGCCGCGACGGGGCAGCTGAAGCTTTCTTT
TRBD1 TRBJ2-1 TRBV7-9 many CASSPRGQGMNEQFF TGTGCCAGCAGCCCGAGGGGACAGGGGATGAATGAGCAGTTCTTC
. TRBJ2-3 TRBV20-1 . CSAKDGSVTDTQYF TGCAGTGCTAAGGACGGGAGCGTCACAGATACGCAGTATTTT
TRBD1 TRBJ2-3 TRBV10-3 few CAVNQQGDTDTQYF TGTGCCGTGAACCAACAGGGGGACACAGATACGCAGTATTTT
. TRBJ1-1 TRBV15 many CATSKRRARYMNTEAFF TGTGCCACCAGCAAGAGGCGGGCCAGATACATGAACACTGAAGCTTTCTTT
TRBD2 TRBJ2-1 TRBV6-2/TRBV6-3 few CASSTRREGREQFF TGTGCCAGCAGTACTCGGCGGGAGGGTCGGGAGCAGTTCTTC
TRBD1 TRBJ1-4 TRBV12-3/TRBV12-4 many CASSTRQGYEKLFF TGTGCCAGCAGCACGCGACAGGGGTATGAAAAACTGTTTTTT
TRBD2 TRBJ2-1 TRBV6-6 many CASSLGGTSYNEQFF TGTGCCAGCAGTTTGGGGGGGACCTCCTACAATGAGCAGTTCTTC
TRBD1 TRBJ2-7 TRBV7-9 many CASSLPRTGHDEQYF TGTGCCAGCAGTCTACCCCGGACAGGTCACGACGAGCAGTACTTC
. TRBJ1-1 TRBV19 . CASSITPKNRAFF TGTGCCAGTAGTATTACTCCTAAAAACAGGGCTTTCTTT
TRBD1 TRBJ1-1 TRBV19 many CASKGSGTANTEAFF TGTGCCAGTAAGGGATCCGGGACAGCAAACACTGAAGCTTTCTTT
TRBD2 TRBJ2-1 TRBV20-1 many CTLAGGPLNEQFF TGCACACTAGCGGGAGGACCCCTCAATGAGCAGTTCTTC
. TRBJ2-1 TRBV19 . CASNQGSTYNEQFF TGTGCCAGTAATCAGGGGTCGACTTACAATGAGCAGTTCTTC
. TRBJ1-5 TRBV7-2 many CASSLGPRGQANYQPQHF TGTGCCAGCAGCCTAGGGCCCCGGGGGCAGGCAAACTATCAGCCCCAGCATTTT
TRBD2 TRBJ2-2 TRBV7-2 few CASSFSGGQNTGELFF TGTGCCAGCAGCTTCAGCGGGGGGCAGAACACCGGGGAGCTGTTTTTT
. TRBJ2-2 TRBV7-2 many CASSLAALTGELFF TGTGCCAGCAGCTTAGCAGCGTTAACCGGGGAGCTGTTTTTT
. TRBJ2-5 TRBV7-2 few CASSLAGPKETQYF TGTGCCAGCAGCTTGGCGGGGCCTAAAGAGACCCAGTACTTC
. TRBJ2-3 TRBV11-2 many CASSLASPVAPDTQYF TGTGCCAGCAGCTTAGCCTCCCCGGTAGCGCCAGATACGCAGTATTTT
. TRBJ2-7 TRBV6-8 few CASSYSRFPPSSYEQYF TGTGCCAGCAGTTACTCCCGATTCCCTCCTAGCTCCTACGAGCAGTACTTC
. TRBJ1-5 TRBV5-1 once CASSLDGRQSSSVQPQHF TGCGCCAGCAGCTTGGATGGGAGGCAGAGTTCTAGCGTTCAGCCCCAGCATTTT
. TRBJ1-2 TRBV27 few CASSLRPNFYGYTF TGTGCCAGCAGTTTACGTCCCAACTTCTATGGCTACACCTTC
TRBD2 TRBJ2-3 TRBV7-9 many CASSSQGLAGGTRLNTDTQYF TGTGCCAGCAGCTCCCAGGGACTAGCGGGGGGGACACGCCTAAACACAGATACGCAGTATTTT
. TRBJ2-6 TRBV27 . CASGQASGGANVLTF TGTGCCAGCGGGCAGGCGTCCGGGGGGGCCAACGTCCTGACTTTC
. TRBJ1-1 TRBV27 many CASSSGGWRLNTEAFF TGTGCCAGCAGTTCGGGGGGGTGGAGGCTGAACACTGAAGCTTTCTTT
TRBD2 TRBJ2-5 TRBV27 . CASSLSLAGGETQYF TGTGCCAGCAGTTTATCTTTAGCGGGGGGGGAGACCCAGTACTTC
. TRBJ2-7 TRBV7-9 many CASSLSTDPGEQYF TGTGCCAGCAGCTTAAGTACAGACCCGGGCGAGCAGTACTTC